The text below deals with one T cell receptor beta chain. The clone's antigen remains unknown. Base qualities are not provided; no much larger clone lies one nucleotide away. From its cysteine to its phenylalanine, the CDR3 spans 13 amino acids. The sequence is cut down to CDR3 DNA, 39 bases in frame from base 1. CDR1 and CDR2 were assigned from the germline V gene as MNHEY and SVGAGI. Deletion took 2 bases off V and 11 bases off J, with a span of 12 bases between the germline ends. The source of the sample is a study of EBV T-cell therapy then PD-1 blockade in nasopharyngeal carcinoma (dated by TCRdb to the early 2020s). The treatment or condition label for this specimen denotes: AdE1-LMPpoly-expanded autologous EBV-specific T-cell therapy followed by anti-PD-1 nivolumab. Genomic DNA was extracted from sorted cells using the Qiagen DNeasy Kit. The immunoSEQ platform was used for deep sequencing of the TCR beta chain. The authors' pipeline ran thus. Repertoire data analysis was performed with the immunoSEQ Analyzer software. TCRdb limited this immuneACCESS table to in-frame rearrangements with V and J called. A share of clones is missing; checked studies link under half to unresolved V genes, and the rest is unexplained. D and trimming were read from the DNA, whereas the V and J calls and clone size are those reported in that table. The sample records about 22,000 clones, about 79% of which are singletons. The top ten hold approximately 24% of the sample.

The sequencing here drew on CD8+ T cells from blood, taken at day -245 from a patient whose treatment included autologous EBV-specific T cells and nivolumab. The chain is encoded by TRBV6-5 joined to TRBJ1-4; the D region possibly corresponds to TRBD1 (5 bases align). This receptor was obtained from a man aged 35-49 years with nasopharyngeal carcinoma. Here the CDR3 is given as CASSYMGPAKLFF. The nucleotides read TGTGCCAGCAGTTACATGGGACCAGCGAAACTGTTTTTT.